The 2 T cell receptor beta chains reported below all come from one sample, sequenced in a study of T-cell memory formation after mild COVID-19. MiXCR, applied by TCRdb to the 5' RACE reads, yields one record per CDR3 protein. The sample includes fewer than 250,000 distinct CDR3 sequences, more than 25% of them seen just once. The material sequenced was PBMCs or a T cell subset sorted from them (not recorded which). These receptors all come from an adult woman who had mild COVID-19 (a few samples of this study predate the infection). Cell type and time point are not known.

This sequence joins TRBV7-3 and TRBJ2-6, with 9 bases lining up with TRBD1. Per germline, CDR1 SGHTA and CDR2 FQGTGA. This CDR3 is 19 amino acids long. The V gene end was trimmed by 1 base and the J gene end by 2 bases; junction bases not matched to a gene: 9. The CDR3 spells CASSLNPPGQGTGANVLTF. CDR3 DNA: TGTGCCAGCAGCTTAAACCCCCCGGGACAGGGAACTGGGGCCAACGTCCTGACTTTC.

The chain employs TRBV7-2 and TRBJ1-1, with a tentative D call TRBD1 (5 bases). The CDR3 is made up of 14 amino acids. V gave up 5 bases and J gave up 1 base, with 11 bases separating them. Germline V CDR1 and CDR2: SGHTA, FQGNSA. The DNA of the CDR3 is TGTGCCAGCAGCCCCTGGGACGGGAACACTGAAGCTTTCTTT. It translates to CASSPWDGNTEAFF.